The source of this TCR beta chain is a study of blood T cell repertoires in COVID-19. Study context: Spain, Italy and the United States supplied samples that represented acute and convalescent COVID-19. In each case, the material was cDNA or gDNA derived from T cells, B-cell-depleted T cells, or PBMCs.

As processed by the authors: Amplification of reference gene primers was used by the study to estimate nucleated cell counts. Sequenced by immunoSEQ multiplex PCR; TCRdb stores in-frame clones only, minus some. V, J and clone size were drawn from that table, and D and trimming were deduced from the DNA. In the table there are 200,000 to 250,000 clones, more than 75% of which are singletons. This clone was seen just once. In germline, CDR1 is MDHEN, CDR2 SYDVKM. V was pared by 6 bases and J by 16 bases, with 11 bases of the junction left unmatched. The CDR3 loop spans 12 amino acids. Sequencing used peripheral blood. The chain uses TRBV28 and TRBJ2-1; TRBD2 agrees at 8 bases. The sequence was obtained from a woman in her 30s who had recovered from COVID-19. The CDR3 DNA sequence: TGTGCCAGCAGCCTTATCACGGGGGGGGAATTCTTC. Translating it yields CASSLITGGEFF.